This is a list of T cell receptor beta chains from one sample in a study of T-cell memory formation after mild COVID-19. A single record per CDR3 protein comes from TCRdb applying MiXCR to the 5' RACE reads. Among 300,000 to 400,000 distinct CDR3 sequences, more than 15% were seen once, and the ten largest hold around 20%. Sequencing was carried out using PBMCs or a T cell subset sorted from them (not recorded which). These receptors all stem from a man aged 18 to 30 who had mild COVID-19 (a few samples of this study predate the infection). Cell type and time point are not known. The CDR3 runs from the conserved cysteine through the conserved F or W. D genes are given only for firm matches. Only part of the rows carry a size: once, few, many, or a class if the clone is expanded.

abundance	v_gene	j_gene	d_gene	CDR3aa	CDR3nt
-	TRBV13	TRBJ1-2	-	CASSLGPTYGYTF	TGTGCCAGCAGCTTAGGCCCTACCTATGGCTACACCTTC
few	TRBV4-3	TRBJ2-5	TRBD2	CASSQDGLAGEETQYF	TGCGCCAGCAGCCAAGATGGACTAGCGGGGGAAGAGACCCAGTACTTC
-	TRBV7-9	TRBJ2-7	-	CASSQPDSGHHEQYF	TGTGCCAGCAGCCAACCCGATTCAGGGCACCACGAGCAGTACTTC
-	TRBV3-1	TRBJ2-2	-	CASSEIASRTGELFF	TGTGCCAGCAGCGAAATAGCGTCACGCACCGGGGAGCTGTTTTTT
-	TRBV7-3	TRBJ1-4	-	CARTHNEKLFF	TGTGCCAGGACGCATAATGAAAAACTGTTTTTT
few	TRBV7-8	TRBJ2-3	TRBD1	CASSSSQGVTDTQYF	TGTGCCAGCAGCAGCTCGCAGGGGGTCACAGATACGCAGTATTTT
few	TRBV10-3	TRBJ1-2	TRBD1	CAISGDSQGYTF	TGTGCCATCAGTGGGGACAGTCAGGGCTACACCTTC
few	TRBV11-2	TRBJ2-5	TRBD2	CASSLILGTSKETQYF	TGTGCCAGCAGCTTAATCTTAGGGACTAGCAAGGAGACCCAGTACTTC
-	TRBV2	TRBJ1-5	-	CASSGQLNQPQHF	TGTGCCAGCAGTGGACAACTCAATCAGCCCCAGCATTTT
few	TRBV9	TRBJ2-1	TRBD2	CASSSADGTSGSRSYNEQFF	TGTGCCAGCAGCTCCGCCGATGGGACTAGCGGGAGTCGCTCCTACAATGAGCAGTTCTTC
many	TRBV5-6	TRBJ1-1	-	CASSPDSARSNTEAFF	TGTGCCAGCAGCCCGGACAGCGCTCGATCGAACACTGAAGCTTTCTTT
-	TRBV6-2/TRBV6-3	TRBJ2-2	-	CASRGRPGELFF	TGTGCCAGCAGGGGCAGGCCCGGGGAGCTGTTTTTT
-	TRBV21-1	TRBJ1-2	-	CASRTVCKRAAQRYGYTF	TGTGCCAGCAGAACCGTTTGTAAAAGGGCAGCGCAACGCTATGGCTACACCTTC
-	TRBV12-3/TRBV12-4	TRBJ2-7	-	CASSSDWPRGEQYF	TGTGCCAGCAGTTCGGACTGGCCCCGGGGCGAGCAGTACTTC
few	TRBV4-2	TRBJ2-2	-	CASSVLGGATGELFF	TGTGCCAGCAGCGTCCTCGGGGGCGCCACCGGGGAGCTGTTTTTT
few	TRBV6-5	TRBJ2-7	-	CASSYSWQGQYEQYF	TGTGCCAGCAGTTACTCGTGGCAGGGCCAATACGAGCAGTACTTC
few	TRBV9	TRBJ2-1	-	CASSVDLNNEQFF	TGTGCCAGCAGCGTAGACCTGAACAATGAGCAGTTCTTC
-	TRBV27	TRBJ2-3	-	CASTSTSTDTQYF	TGTGCCAGCACTAGCACCAGCACAGATACGCAGTATTTT
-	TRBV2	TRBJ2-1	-	CASSPGALYNEQFF	TGTGCCAGCAGCCCCGGGGCCCTGTACAATGAGCAGTTCTTC
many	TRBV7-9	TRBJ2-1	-	CASSPLALNEQFF	TGTGCCAGCAGCCCACTAGCTCTCAATGAGCAGTTCTTC
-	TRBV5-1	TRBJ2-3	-	CASSLDLDSFTDTQYF	TGCGCCAGCAGCTTGGACTTAGACAGCTTCACAGATACGCAGTATTTT
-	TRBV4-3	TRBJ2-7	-	CASSQDIRGDNSYEQYF	TGCGCCAGCAGCCAAGATATACGAGGAGACAACTCCTACGAGCAGTACTTC
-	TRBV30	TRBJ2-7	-	CAWSRSGHEQYF	TGTGCCTGGAGTAGGTCGGGGCACGAGCAGTACTTC
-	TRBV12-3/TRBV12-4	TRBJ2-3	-	CASSSVSSTDTQYF	TGTGCCAGCAGTTCCGTAAGTTCCACAGATACGCAGTATTTT
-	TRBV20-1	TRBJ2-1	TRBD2	CSARFNSGGTYNEQFF	TGCAGTGCCCGATTTAACAGCGGGGGGACCTACAATGAGCAGTTCTTC
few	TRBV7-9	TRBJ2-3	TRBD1	CASRSGTVTDTQYF	TGTGCCAGCAGGTCCGGGACAGTCACAGATACGCAGTATTTT
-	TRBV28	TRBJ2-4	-	CASSLSMSNIQYF	TGTGCCAGCAGTTTATCGATGTCGAACATTCAGTACTTC
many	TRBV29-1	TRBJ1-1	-	CSVGKMNTEAFF	TGCAGCGTTGGGAAAATGAACACTGAAGCTTTCTTT
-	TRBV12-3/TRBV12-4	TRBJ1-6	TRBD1	CASSLLRTGNSPLHF	TGTGCCAGCAGTTTGCTACGGACAGGGAATTCACCCCTCCACTTT
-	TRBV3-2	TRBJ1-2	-	CASSQVPGQGPRGYTF	TGTGCCAGCAGCCAAGTCCCGGGACAGGGCCCACGTGGCTACACCTTC
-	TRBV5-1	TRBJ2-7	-	CASSLGNSGTAYEQYF	TGCGCCAGCAGCTTGGGAAATTCCGGGACCGCCTACGAGCAGTACTTC
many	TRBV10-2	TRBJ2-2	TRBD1	CASRDGQGSTGELFF	TGCGCCAGCAGGGACGGACAGGGATCCACCGGGGAGCTGTTTTTT
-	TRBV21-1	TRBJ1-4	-	CASSKATRDEKLFF	TGTGCCAGCAGCAAAGCGACGAGGGACGAAAAACTGTTTTTT
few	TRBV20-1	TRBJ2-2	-	CSARKPGNTGELFF	TGCAGTGCTAGAAAGCCCGGGAACACCGGGGAGCTGTTTTTT
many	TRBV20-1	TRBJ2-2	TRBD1	CSAAGTGNTGELFF	TGCAGTGCCGCCGGGACAGGGAACACCGGGGAGCTGTTTTTT
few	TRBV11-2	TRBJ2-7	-	CASSFRDKQYF	TGTGCCAGCAGCTTCCGGGACAAGCAGTACTTC
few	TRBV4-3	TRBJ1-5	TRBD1	CASSLRDRSQPQHF	TGCGCCAGCAGCCTGAGGGACAGAAGTCAGCCCCAGCATTTT
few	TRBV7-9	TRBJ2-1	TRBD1	CASNLDPTGQGFGEQFF	TGTGCCAGCAACCTCGACCCAACGGGACAGGGTTTTGGTGAGCAGTTCTTC
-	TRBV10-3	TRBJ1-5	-	CAISVIGDQPQHF	TGTGCCATCAGTGTGATTGGAGATCAGCCCCAGCATTTT
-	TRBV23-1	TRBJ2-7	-	CASSHGGGQDRTYEQYF	TGCGCCAGCAGTCATGGGGGGGGACAGGACCGTACCTACGAGCAGTACTTC
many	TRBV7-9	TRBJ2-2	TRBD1	CASSPSGTGVTGELFF	TGTGCCAGCAGCCCCTCCGGGACAGGTGTCACCGGGGAGCTGTTTTTT
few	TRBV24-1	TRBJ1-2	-	CATSDRQAGGYTF	TGTGCCACCAGTGATCGGCAGGCAGGTGGCTACACCTTC
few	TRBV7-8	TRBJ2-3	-	CASSLAGDPSTDTQYF	TGTGCCAGCAGCTTAGCCGGGGACCCTAGCACAGATACGCAGTATTTT
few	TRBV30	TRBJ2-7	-	CAWAGLNSYEQYF	TGTGCCTGGGCCGGACTGAACTCCTACGAGCAGTACTTC
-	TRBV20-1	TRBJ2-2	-	CSARGPADTGELFF	TGCAGTGCTAGAGGGCCTGCGGACACCGGGGAGCTGTTTTTT
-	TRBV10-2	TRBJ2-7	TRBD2	CASRGSGVPYEQYF	TGCGCCAGCAGGGGTAGCGGGGTTCCCTACGAGCAGTACTTC
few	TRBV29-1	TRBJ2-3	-	CSVRSLTLTDTQYF	TGCAGCGTCCGATCCCTCACCCTCACAGATACGCAGTATTTT
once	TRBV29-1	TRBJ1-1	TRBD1	CSAGTGVNTEAFF	TGCAGCGCGGGGACAGGGGTTAACACTGAAGCTTTCTTT
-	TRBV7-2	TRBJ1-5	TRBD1	CASSFTGGRSNQPQHF	TGTGCCAGCAGCTTCACAGGGGGAAGGAGCAATCAGCCCCAGCATTTT
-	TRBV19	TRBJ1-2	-	CASSIDQDRTF	TGTGCCAGTAGTATAGATCAGGACCGCACCTTC
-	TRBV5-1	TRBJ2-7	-	CASSLDEAYEQYF	TGCGCCAGCAGCTTGGACGAAGCCTACGAGCAGTACTTC
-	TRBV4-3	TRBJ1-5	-	CASSQEVTGSNQPQHF	TGCGCCAGCAGCCAAGAGGTCACAGGGTCCAATCAGCCCCAGCATTTT
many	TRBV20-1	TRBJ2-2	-	CSASNYVDGELFF	TGCAGTGCTAGTAACTATGTCGACGGGGAGCTGTTTTTT
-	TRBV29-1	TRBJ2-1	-	CSVAGGTLPSNEQFF	TGCAGCGTTGCCGGGGGCACCCTCCCGTCCAATGAGCAGTTCTTC
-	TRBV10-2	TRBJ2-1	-	CASSESGWATYEQFF	TGCGCCAGCAGTGAGTCGGGTTGGGCGACCTATGAGCAGTTCTTC
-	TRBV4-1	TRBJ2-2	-	CASSPQGFGRRAGELFF	TGCGCCAGCAGCCCTCAGGGTTTTGGGAGGCGGGCCGGGGAGCTGTTTTTT